These 30 T cell receptor beta chains share one sample of origin, sequenced in a study of blood T cell repertoires in COVID-19. Sequencing used immunoSEQ multiplex PCR; TCRdb keeps in-frame clones, though not all of them. There are 350,000 to 400,000 clones in the sample; 80% to 90% occur only once, and around 2.8% lies in the top ten. Source material: peripheral blood. The source of these receptors is a woman in her twenties or thirties with COVID-19, enrolled during active disease.

V is TRBV3-1 (or the pseudogene TRBV3-2) and J is TRBJ2-7; 12 bases map to TRBD1. J gave up 0 bases and V 0 bases, and 12 bases lay outside the gene matches. The CDR3 is made up of 20 amino acids. Per the germline V gene, CDR1 is LGHDT and CDR2 is YNNKEL (reference sequence). CDR3 loop: CASSQDYRDRGRLGSYEQYF. The CDR3 DNA reads as TGTGCCAGCAGCCAAGATTACCGGGACAGGGGGCGGTTGGGCTCCTACGAGCAGTACTTC.

This clone occurred once. The chain is built from TRBV28 and TRBJ1-5, with TRBD1 matching over 8 bases. The germline CDR1 and CDR2 sequences are MDHEN and SYDVKM. The length of the CDR3 is 16 residues. V dropped 3 bases and J dropped 4; count of bases not matched to a gene: 8. For the CDR3, the DNA is TGTGCCAGCAGTTTCCCGGGACAGGCCGCGAATCAGCCCCAGCATTTT. Its protein product is CASSFPGQAANQPQHF. Drawing the rest from reference TRBV28 and TRBJ1-5, the complete variable domain is DVKVTQSSRYLVKRTGEKVFLECVQDMDHENMFWYRQDPGLGLRLIYFSYDVKMKEKGDIPEGYSVSREKKERFSLILESASTNQTSMYLCASSFPGQAANQPQHFGDGTRLSIL.

The chain uses TRBV6-2 or TRBV6-3 and TRBJ2-5; 10 bases fit TRBD1. CDR1 and CDR2 from the germline V gene are MNHEY and SVGEGT. The CDR3 has 17 residues. The junction had 9 bases not matched to a gene; V was cut back by 2 bases and J by 3 bases. The CDR3 sequence is CASSYEYSGTGEETQYF. For the CDR3, the DNA is TGTGCCAGCAGTTACGAATACTCCGGGACAGGGGAAGAGACCCAGTACTTC.

The chain uses TRBV20-1 and TRBJ1-1, with no clear D. Germline V gives CDR1 DFQATT, CDR2 SNEGSKA (reference sequence). This CDR3 spans 15 amino acids. Trimming stripped 3 bases from V and 2 bases from J, with 16 bases between. This CDR3 is CSASHAAHGNTEAFF. CDR3 nucleotides: TGCAGTGCTAGTCATGCGGCCCACGGAAACACTGAAGCTTTCTTT.

This clone was detected only once. J is TRBJ2-1 and V is TRBV6-5; a possible D gene is TRBD2 (6 bases). Germline V lookup: CDR1 MNHEY, CDR2 SVGAGI. There are 14 residues in the CDR3. V lost 2 bases, J lost 5 bases, and 10 bases lay in between. For the CDR3, the DNA is TGTGCCAGCAGTTACGGGGACTTTAACAATGAGCAGTTCTTC. The encoded protein is CASSYGDFNNEQFF.

The chain uses TRBV21-1 and TRBJ1-5. TRBV21-1 has pseudogene status. The CDR3 has 14 residues. CDR3 bases: TGTGCCAGCACCCGGGATTATAGCAATCAGCCCCAGCATTTT. Translation: CASTRDYSNQPQHF.

The chain carries TRBV28 and TRBJ2-7; 10 bases are shared with TRBD2. Looked up from germline, CDR1 is MDHEN and CDR2 is SYDVKM. V was clipped by 2 bases and J by 4 bases; unmatched bases: 8. This CDR3 contains 16 residues. This CDR3 is CASSLGPSGSGYEQYV. CDR3 sequence (DNA): TGTGCCAGCAGTTTAGGTCCTAGCGGGAGTGGTTACGAGCAGTACGTC.

The chain is built from TRBV5-1 and TRBJ2-4; possible D gene TRBD1, 8 bases. Looked up from germline, CDR1 is SGHRS and CDR2 is YFSETQ. This CDR3 is 19 amino acids long. V dropped 4 bases and J dropped 0 bases, with 23 bases sitting between them. The CDR3 DNA reads TGCGCCAGCAGCCCGGTCCAGGGGGCCGGGGGGCTAGCCAAAAACATTCAGTACTTC. Translated, it gives CASSPVQGAGGLAKNIQYF.

This chain uses TRBV15 with TRBJ1-2; D gene ambiguous. V was pared by 0 bases and J by 7 bases, with 12 bases between. Germline values: CDR1 LNHNV, CDR2 YYDKDF (reference sequence). The CDR3 extends over 14 amino acids. In DNA form, the CDR3 reads TGTGCCACCAGCAGAGATTTGGCCGCGGGTGGCTACACCTTC. This gives the protein CATSRDLAAGGYTF.

V is TRBV11-3 and J is TRBJ1-5; 9 bases are a match to TRBD1. The CDR3 is made up of 19 amino acids. CDR1 and CDR2 (germline): SGHNT, YENEEA. The ends lost 5 bases at V and 5 bases at J; junction bases unmatched: 19. The CDR3 sequence is CASSLLRNKGQGSDQPQHF. The CDR3 DNA is TGTGCCAGCAGCCTACTTAGAAATAAGGGACAGGGATCAGATCAGCCCCAGCATTTT.

A single count supports this clone. This chain links TRBV18 with TRBJ1-6; TRBD1 might be the D (5 bases). The V end was cut by 3 bases, the J end by 0 bases, with 12 bases between. The CDR3 length is 17 residues. Germline V gene sequence: CDR1 KGHSH, CDR2 LQKENI. CDR3 sequence: CASSPNGGSSYNSPLHF. CDR3 in DNA: TGTGCCAGCTCACCCAACGGGGGAAGCTCCTATAATTCACCCCTCCACTTT.

The chain recombines TRBV9 with TRBJ1-2; 9 bases match TRBD1. From germline, CDR1 is SGDLS and CDR2 YYNGEE. The CDR3 consists of 15 residues. Losses at the gene ends were 0 bases for V and 5 bases for J; bases not matched to a gene: 5. CDR3 coding DNA: TGTGCCAGCAGCGTAGGCACAGGGGGCGGGTATGGCTACACCTTC. Protein product: CASSVGTGGGYGYTF.

The chain employs TRBV10-3 and TRBJ2-2; D is possibly TRBD1 (6 bases). Per germline, CDR1 ENHRY and CDR2 SYGVKD. This CDR3 spans 14 amino acids. V was trimmed by 5 bases and J by 6 bases, leaving 13 bases between them. The CDR3 coding sequence is TGTGCCATCAGTTATATACAGGGAGCCGGGGAGCTGTTTTTT. Translating it yields CAISYIQGAGELFF.

DNA of the CDR3: TGTGCCACCAGCAGAGATCGTGGCGGTCGCGCTTTCGATACGCAGTATTTT. Protein sequence: CATSRDRGGRAFDTQYF. The rearrangement joins TRBV15 to TRBJ2-3; D not certain. Germline-derived CDR1 and CDR2 are LNHNV and YYDKDF (reference sequence). V dropped 0 bases and J dropped 6 bases, with 19 bases sitting between them. The CDR3 is made up of 17 amino acids.

The V gene is TRBV5-1, the J gene TRBJ2-5, with 7 bases fitting TRBD1. The CDR3 consists of 14 residues. CDR1 and CDR2 (germline): SGHRS, YFSETQ. Trimming cost V 3 bases and J 2 bases; bases outside gene matches: 4. The CDR3 bases are TGCGCCAGCAGCTGGGACAGCCCTCAAGAGACCCAGTACTTC. Protein: CASSWDSPQETQYF.

The chain combines TRBV6-2 or TRBV6-3 with TRBJ1-6, with 7 bases fitting TRBD1. The germline gives CDR1 MNHEY, CDR2 SVGEGT. This CDR3 has 16 amino acids. Trimming removed 2 bases from V and 7 bases from J; junction bases left unmatched: 8. CDR3 residues: CASSYDDRERNSPLHF. The CDR3 nucleotides are TGTGCCAGCAGTTACGACGACAGGGAGAGGAATTCACCCCTCCACTTT.

In its sample, this clone was seen a few times. V is TRBV5-1 and J is TRBJ2-2; possibly TRBD1 for D (6 bases). Germline V lookup: CDR1 SGHRS, CDR2 YFSETQ. The CDR3 totals 14 residues. Trimming cost V 4 bases and J 3 bases, with 10 bases left between them. The CDR3 region is CASSPGHDTGELFF. DNA for the CDR3: TGCGCCAGCAGCCCGGGACATGACACCGGGGAGCTGTTTTTT.

The CDR3 spells CASSTTGGTEAFF. The CDR3 nucleotides are TGTGCCAGCAGTACAACAGGGGGCACTGAAGCTTTCTTT. V is TRBV12-3 or TRBV12-4 and J is TRBJ1-1; TRBD1 agrees at 8 bases. CDR3 size: 13 residues. V was clipped by 5 bases and J by 4 bases; unmatched bases: 3.

As concerns this clone: At one end, the junction sequence differs from germline, possibly due to a read error. CDR3 region: CASSIDVTGPSGNTIYF. The DNA for the CDR3 is TGTGCCAGCAGCATAGACGTCACAGGGCCCTCTGGAAACACCATATATTTT. The chain links TRBV11-3 to TRBJ1-3; perhaps TRBD1 as D (6 bases). This CDR3 comprises 17 residues. Germline lookup yields CDR1 SGHNT and CDR2 YENEEA.

This clone has a single count. The V and J genes are TRBV11-3 and TRBJ2-1, with TRBD2 matching 10 bases. The germline gives CDR1 SGHNT, CDR2 YENEEA. V lost 5 bases, J lost 6 bases, and 7 bases stayed unmatched. The CDR3 runs to 15 residues. The CDR3 loop reads CASSQRTSGANEQFF. CDR3 bases: TGTGCCAGCAGCCAACGGACTAGCGGAGCCAATGAGCAGTTCTTC. Full variable domain (rest looked up from reference TRBV11-3 and TRBJ2-1): EAGVVQSPRYKIIEKKQPVAFWCNPISGHNTLYWYLQNLGQGPELLIRYENEEAVDDSQLPKDRFSAERLKGVDSTLKIQPAELGDSAVYLCASSQRTSGANEQFFGPGTRLTVL.

This chain uses TRBV7-6 with TRBJ1-4, with 7 positions matching TRBD1. This CDR3 region has 16 residues. After removal of 5 bases from V and 8 bases from J, the junction contained 14 bases not matched to a gene. From germline, CDR1 is SGHVS and CDR2 FNYEAQ. The CDR3 here is CASSPLPGQFIEKLFF. In nucleotides, the CDR3 is TGTGCCAGCAGCCCTCTTCCGGGACAGTTCATCGAAAAACTGTTTTTT.

This chain connects TRBV28 to TRBJ2-7; D call uncertain. This CDR3 region has 15 residues. Germline V lookup: CDR1 MDHEN, CDR2 SYDVKM. V was shortened by 2 bases and J by 2 bases, with 13 bases between the two germline ends. In DNA, the CDR3 is TGTGCCAGCAGTTTAACCTCATCGAGCGCCTACGAGCAGTACTTC. This encodes CASSLTSSSAYEQYF. Drawing the rest from reference TRBV28 and TRBJ2-7, the complete variable domain is DVKVTQSSRYLVKRTGEKVFLECVQDMDHENMFWYRQDPGLGLRLIYFSYDVKMKEKGDIPEGYSVSREKKERFSLILESASTNQTSMYLCASSLTSSSAYEQYFGPGTRLTVT.

The rearrangement links TRBV7-8 to TRBJ2-1, with TRBD1 matching 10 bases. The CDR3 extends over 16 amino acids. Trimming removed 6 bases from V and 4 bases from J; junction bases left unmatched: 9. CDR1 SGHVS and CDR2 FQNEAQ come from the germline V gene. The CDR3 is CASSRPTGGVYNEQFF. CDR3 nucleotides: TGTGCCAGCAGTCGACCGACAGGGGGCGTATACAATGAGCAGTTCTTC.

The chain employs TRBV15 and TRBJ1-1; 12 nucleotides match TRBD1. CDR3 length equals 15 residues. V gave up 7 bases and J gave up 4 bases; unmatched junction bases: 7. Germline V gene lookup returns CDR1 LNHNV and CDR2 YYDKDF (reference sequence). CDR3 amino acids: CATTRDRGPGTEAFF. The DNA for the CDR3 is TGTGCCACCACCCGGGACAGGGGGCCTGGCACTGAAGCTTTCTTT.

A few counts support this clone. The chain is built from TRBV28 and TRBJ2-7; TRBD1 is a possible D gene (5 bases). CDR3 length equals 13 residues. Looked up from germline, CDR1 is MDHEN and CDR2 is SYDVKM. The V gene lost 2 bases and the J gene lost 9 bases, with 14 bases spanning the gap. CDR3 protein: CASSLISGLWQYF. The CDR3 DNA follows: TGTGCCAGCAGTTTAATTTCAGGGCTATGGCAGTACTTC.

This chain uses TRBV5-8 with TRBJ2-2; possible D gene TRBD1, 5 bases. Germline CDR1 is SGHTS and CDR2 is YDEGEE. The V end lost 4 bases, the J end lost 3 bases, and 10 bases lay between the germline ends. This CDR3 spans 14 amino acids. This CDR3 is CASSDRQYTGELFF. The DNA for the CDR3 is TGTGCCAGCAGCGACCGACAGTACACCGGGGAGCTGTTTTTT.

This sequence joins TRBV5-5 and TRBJ1-5, with 7 bases identical to TRBD1. Per the germline V gene, CDR1 is SGHKS and CDR2 is YYEKEE (reference sequence). There are 15 residues in the CDR3. V gave up 2 bases and J gave up 3 bases; unmatched junction bases: 5. The CDR3 loop reads CASSFEGALNQPQHF. In DNA, the CDR3 is TGTGCCAGCAGCTTTGAGGGGGCGCTCAATCAGCCCCAGCATTTT.

This chain uses TRBV5-1 with TRBJ2-1; D is undetermined. The V end was cut by 0 bases, the J end by 6 bases, with 7 bases between. Germline assignment: CDR1 SGHRS and CDR2 YFSETQ. CDR3 size: 13 residues. The CDR3 bases are TGCGCCAGCAGCTTGGCTAGTCCCAATGAGCAGTTCTTC. Its translation is CASSLASPNEQFF.

The CDR3 is CASSSKGRDRGLITNEKLFF. The CDR3 region has the DNA TGTGCCAGCAGCTCCAAGGGGCGGGACAGGGGGTTAATTACTAATGAAAAACTGTTTTTT. This rearrangement joins TRBV7-8 to TRBJ1-4; 11 bases line up with TRBD1. This CDR3 contains 20 residues. The ends lost 4 bases at V and 2 bases at J; junction bases unmatched: 15. Germline assignment: CDR1 SGHVS and CDR2 FQNEAQ.

This chain joins TRBV15 and TRBJ2-7; weak D call: TRBD2 (5 bases). From germline, CDR1 is LNHNV and CDR2 YYDKDF (reference sequence). V was clipped by 0 bases and J by 6 bases, with 9 bases between them. The CDR3 is 13 amino acids. This chain's CDR3 is CATSRDLGGEQYV. The CDR3 coding sequence is TGTGCCACCAGCAGAGATTTAGGAGGCGAGCAGTACGTC.